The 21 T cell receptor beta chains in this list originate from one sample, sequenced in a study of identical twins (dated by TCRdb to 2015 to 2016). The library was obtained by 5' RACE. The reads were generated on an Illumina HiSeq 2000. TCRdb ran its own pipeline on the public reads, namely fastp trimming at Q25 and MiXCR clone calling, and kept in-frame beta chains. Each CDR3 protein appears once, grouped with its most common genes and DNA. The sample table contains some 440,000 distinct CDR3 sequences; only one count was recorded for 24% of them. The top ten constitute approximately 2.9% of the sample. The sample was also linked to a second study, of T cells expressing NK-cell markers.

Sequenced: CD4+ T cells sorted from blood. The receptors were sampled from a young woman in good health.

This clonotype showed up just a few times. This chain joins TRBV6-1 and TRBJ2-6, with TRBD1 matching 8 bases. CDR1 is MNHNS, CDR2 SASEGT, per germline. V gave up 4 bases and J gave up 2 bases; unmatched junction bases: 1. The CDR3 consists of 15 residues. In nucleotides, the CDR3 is TGTGCCAGCAGTGCAGGGGGCGCTGGGGCCAACGTCCTGACTTTC. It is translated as CASSAGGAGANVLTF.

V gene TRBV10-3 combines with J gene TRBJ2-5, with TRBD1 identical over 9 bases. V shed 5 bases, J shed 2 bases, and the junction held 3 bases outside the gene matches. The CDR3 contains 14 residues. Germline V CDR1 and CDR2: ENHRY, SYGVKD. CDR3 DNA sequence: TGTGCCATCAGTACGGACAGGGGTCAAGAGACCCAGTACTTC. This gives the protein CAISTDRGQETQYF.

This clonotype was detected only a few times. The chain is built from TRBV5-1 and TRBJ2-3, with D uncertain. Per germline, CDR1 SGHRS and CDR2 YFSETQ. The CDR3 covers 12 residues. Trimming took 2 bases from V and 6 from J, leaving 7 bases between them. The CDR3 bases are TGCGCCAGCAGCTTTCTACTCGATACGCAGTATTTT. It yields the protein CASSFLLDTQYF. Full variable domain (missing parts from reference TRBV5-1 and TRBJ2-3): KAGVTQTPRYLIKTRGQQVTLSCSPISGHRSVSWYQQTPGQGLQFLFEYFSETQRNKGNFPGRFSGRQFSNSRSEMNVSTLELGDSALYLCASSFLLDTQYFGPGTRLTVL.

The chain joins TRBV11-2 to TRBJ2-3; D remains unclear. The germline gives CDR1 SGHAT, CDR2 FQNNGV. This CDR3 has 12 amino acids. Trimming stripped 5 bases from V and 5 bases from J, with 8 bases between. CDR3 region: CASSQLIDTQYF. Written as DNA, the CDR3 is TGTGCCAGCAGCCAGCTCATAGATACGCAGTATTTT.

The CDR3 loop is CASSSQSRTGELFF. The CDR3 DNA is TGTGCCAGCAGCTCACAATCCCGAACCGGGGAGCTGTTTTTT. The V gene is TRBV7-2, the J gene TRBJ2-2; D is ambiguous. The CDR3 has 14 amino acids. The V end was cut by 4 bases, the J end by 5 bases, with 11 bases between. Germline-derived CDR1 and CDR2 are SGHTA and FQGNSA.

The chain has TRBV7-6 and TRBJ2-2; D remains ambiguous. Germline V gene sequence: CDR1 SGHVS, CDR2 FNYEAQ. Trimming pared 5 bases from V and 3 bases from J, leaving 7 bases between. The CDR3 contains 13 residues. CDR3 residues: CASSARYTGELFF. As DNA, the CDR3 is TGTGCCAGCAGCGCGCGGTACACCGGGGAGCTGTTTTTT.

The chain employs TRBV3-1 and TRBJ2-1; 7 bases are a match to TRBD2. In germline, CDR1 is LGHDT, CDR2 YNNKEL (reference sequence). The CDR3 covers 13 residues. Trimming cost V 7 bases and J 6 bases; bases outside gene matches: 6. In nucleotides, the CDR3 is TGTGCCAGCACCAGCGGGAACGTCAATGAGCAGTTCTTC. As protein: CASTSGNVNEQFF.

CDR3 loop: CSARGVFRAFF. The DNA of the CDR3 is TGCAGTGCTAGAGGGGTATTCCGAGCTTTCTTT. The chain carries TRBV20-1 and TRBJ1-1; D is unclear. Germline values: CDR1 DFQATT, CDR2 SNEGSKA (reference sequence). The V and J ends lost 1 base and 10 bases respectively, with 10 bases between them. The CDR3 is 11 residues long.

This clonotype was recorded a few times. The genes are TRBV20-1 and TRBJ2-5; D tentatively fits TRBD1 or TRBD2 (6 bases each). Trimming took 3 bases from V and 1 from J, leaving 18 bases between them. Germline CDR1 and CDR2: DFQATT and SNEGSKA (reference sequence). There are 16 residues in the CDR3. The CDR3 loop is CSASKADGGPQETQYF. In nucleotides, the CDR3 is TGCAGTGCTAGCAAGGCGGACGGGGGCCCCCAAGAGACCCAGTACTTC.

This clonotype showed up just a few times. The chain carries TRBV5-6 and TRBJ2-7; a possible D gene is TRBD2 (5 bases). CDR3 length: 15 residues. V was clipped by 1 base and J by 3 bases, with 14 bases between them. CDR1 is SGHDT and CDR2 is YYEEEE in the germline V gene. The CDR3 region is CASSLPAASNYEQYF. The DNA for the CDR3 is TGTGCCAGCAGCTTGCCGGCGGCTAGCAACTACGAGCAGTACTTC.

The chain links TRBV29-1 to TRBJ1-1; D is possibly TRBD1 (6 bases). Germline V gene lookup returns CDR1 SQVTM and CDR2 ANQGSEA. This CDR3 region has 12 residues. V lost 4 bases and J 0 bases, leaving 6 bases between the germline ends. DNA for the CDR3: TGCAGCGTTGGGGGGCTGAACACTGAAGCTTTCTTT. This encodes CSVGGLNTEAFF.

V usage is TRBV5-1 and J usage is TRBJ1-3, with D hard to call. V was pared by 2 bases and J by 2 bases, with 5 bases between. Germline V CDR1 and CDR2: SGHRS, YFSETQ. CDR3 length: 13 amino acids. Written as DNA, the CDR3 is TGCGCCAGCAGCTTAAACACTGGAAACACCATATATTTT. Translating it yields CASSLNTGNTIYF. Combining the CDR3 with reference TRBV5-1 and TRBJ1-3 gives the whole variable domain KAGVTQTPRYLIKTRGQQVTLSCSPISGHRSVSWYQQTPGQGLQFLFEYFSETQRNKGNFPGRFSGRQFSNSRSEMNVSTLELGDSALYLCASSLNTGNTIYFGEGSWLTVV.

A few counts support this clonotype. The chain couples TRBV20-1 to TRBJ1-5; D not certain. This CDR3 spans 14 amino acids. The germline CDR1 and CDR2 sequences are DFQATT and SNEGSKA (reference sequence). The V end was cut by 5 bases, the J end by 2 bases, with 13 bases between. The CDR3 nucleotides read TGCAGTGCTGTAGTCGCGGTGGGCAATCAGCCCCAGCATTTT. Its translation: CSAVVAVGNQPQHF.

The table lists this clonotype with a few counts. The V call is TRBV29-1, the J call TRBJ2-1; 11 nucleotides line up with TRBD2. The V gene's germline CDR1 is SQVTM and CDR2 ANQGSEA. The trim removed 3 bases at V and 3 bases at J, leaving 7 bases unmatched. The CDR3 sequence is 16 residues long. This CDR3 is CSVDAATSGVYNEQFF. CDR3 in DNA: TGCAGCGTTGATGCCGCGACTAGCGGGGTCTACAATGAGCAGTTCTTC.

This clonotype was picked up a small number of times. CDR3 protein: CASSLARGLHGETQYF. Written as DNA, the CDR3 is TGTGCCAGCAGCTTAGCGCGCGGACTCCATGGAGAGACCCAGTACTTC. This chain joins TRBV7-8 and TRBJ2-5; D possibly corresponds to TRBD2 (5 bases). The CDR3 sequence is 16 residues long. Deletions cut 0 bases from V and 4 bases from J, with 15 bases between. The germline CDR1 and CDR2 sequences are SGHVS and FQNEAQ.

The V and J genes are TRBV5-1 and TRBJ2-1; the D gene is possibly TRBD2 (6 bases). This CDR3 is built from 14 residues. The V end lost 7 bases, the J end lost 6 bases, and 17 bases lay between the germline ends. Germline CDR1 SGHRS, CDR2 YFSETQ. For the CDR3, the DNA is TGCGCCAGCGGTCCGACGGGAGCGGGCAATGAGCAGTTCTTC. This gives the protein CASGPTGAGNEQFF.

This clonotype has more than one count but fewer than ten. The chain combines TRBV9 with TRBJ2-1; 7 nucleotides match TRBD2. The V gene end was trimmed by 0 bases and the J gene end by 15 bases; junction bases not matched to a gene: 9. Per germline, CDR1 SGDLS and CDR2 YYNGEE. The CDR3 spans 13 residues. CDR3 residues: CASSVEAGTVRFF. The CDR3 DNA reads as TGTGCCAGCAGCGTAGAAGCGGGAACAGTGCGGTTCTTC.

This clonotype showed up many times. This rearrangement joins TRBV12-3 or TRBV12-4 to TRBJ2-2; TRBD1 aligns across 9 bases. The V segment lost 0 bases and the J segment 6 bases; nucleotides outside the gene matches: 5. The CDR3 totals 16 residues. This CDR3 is CASSLAQGAYPGELFF. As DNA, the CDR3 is TGTGCCAGCAGTTTAGCACAGGGGGCTTACCCCGGGGAGCTGTTTTTT.

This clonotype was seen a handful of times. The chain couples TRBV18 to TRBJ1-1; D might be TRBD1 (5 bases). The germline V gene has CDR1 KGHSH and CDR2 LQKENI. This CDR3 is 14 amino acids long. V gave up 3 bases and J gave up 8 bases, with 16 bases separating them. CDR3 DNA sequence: TGTGCCAGCTCACCGGGGGTCGCCGATAGGGAAGCTTTCTTT. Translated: CASSPGVADREAFF.

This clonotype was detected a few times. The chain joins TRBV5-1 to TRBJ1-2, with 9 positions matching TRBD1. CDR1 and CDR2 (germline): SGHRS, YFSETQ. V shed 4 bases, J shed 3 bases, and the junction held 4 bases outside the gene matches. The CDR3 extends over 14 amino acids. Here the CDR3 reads CASSPRTGDYGYTF. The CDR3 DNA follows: TGCGCCAGCAGCCCCCGGACAGGGGACTATGGCTACACCTTC.

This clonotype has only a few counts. This CDR3 is CASSDKGDRVTGELFF. The CDR3 DNA is TGTGCCAGCAGCGATAAGGGGGACAGAGTCACCGGGGAGCTGTTTTTT. J is TRBJ2-2 and V is TRBV9; 7 bases are shared with TRBD1. Germline V gives CDR1 SGDLS, CDR2 YYNGEE. The V gene end was trimmed by 3 bases and the J gene end by 4 bases; junction bases not matched to a gene: 9. The length of the CDR3 is 16 residues.